Listed below are T cell receptor beta chains from one sample, sequenced in a study of naive and memory T cell subsets. Each CDR3 protein is one row after TCRdb ran MiXCR on the UMI-ligation and nested PCR reads. The sample records about 90,000 distinct CDR3 sequences, roughly 10% being singletons. The sample consisted of naive CD4+ T cells from blood. The receptors come from a human donor in good health. CDR3s include the opening cysteine and the closing phenylalanine or tryptophan. Each record gives: D gene, V gene, clone size, J gene, CDR3 DNA, CDR3 protein. D genes are given only for firm matches. Expanded clones get a size class; other rows say once, few or many, or leave the size out.

>TRBD2|TRBV7-2|many|TRBJ2-1
TGTGCCAGCAGCTTACCTCTACTTCTAGCGGGAAGTTCCTACAATGAGCAGTTCTTC
CASSLPLLLAGSSYNEQFF
>.|TRBV9|few|TRBJ1-5
TGTGCCAGCAGCCCCGGGCCACCTGGCAATCAGCCCCAGCATTTT
CASSPGPPGNQPQHF
>.|TRBV29-1|many|TRBJ2-3
TGCAGCGTTGTGGTGCTTGGGTTAGCGCAGTATTTT
CSVVVLGLAQYF
>.|TRBV7-3|few|TRBJ2-4
TGTGCCAGCAGCTTAAGCGGAGCAGTCATTCAGTACTTC
CASSLSGAVIQYF
>TRBD2|TRBV7-3|few|TRBJ2-5
TGTGCCAGCAGCTTGTCCCGCGGGGGGGGTGAGACCCAGTACTTC
CASSLSRGGGETQYF
>.|TRBV4-2|.|TRBJ2-5
TGTGCCAGCAGCCAAGCGACGGGCTACCAAGAGACCCAGTACTTC
CASSQATGYQETQYF
>.|TRBV30|many|TRBJ2-7
TGTGCCTGGGGTCCGGGTCGCGAGCAGTACTTC
CAWGPGREQYF
>TRBD1|TRBV12-3/TRBV12-4|few|TRBJ1-1
TGTGCCAGCACCACGGACAGGGGGCAAACTGAAGCTTTCTTT
CASTTDRGQTEAFF
>TRBD1|TRBV28|few|TRBJ2-1
TGTGCCAGCAGTCCAACTGGGAACAGGGGGCGTAAGAATGAGCAGTTCTTC
CASSPTGNRGRKNEQFF
>.|TRBV11-2|few|TRBJ1-1
TGTGCCAGCAGCTTAGAACTACGGGAAGCTTTCTTT
CASSLELREAFF
>TRBD2|TRBV11-2|many|TRBJ2-4
TGTGCCAGCAGCAAACTAACCGGGACTAGGGGAGGGTTAGCCAAAAACATTCAGTACTTC
CASSKLTGTRGGLAKNIQYF
>TRBD1|TRBV28|many|TRBJ2-7
TGTGCCAGCAGCCGTGTTTGGGGGACAGGGGGCGCCGAGCAGTACTTC
CASSRVWGTGGAEQYF
>TRBD1|TRBV2|.|TRBJ2-2
TGTGCCAGCAGTGATAGGGGGCCGGACACCGGGGAGCTGTTTTTT
CASSDRGPDTGELFF
>TRBD1|TRBV12-3/TRBV12-4|.|TRBJ1-6
TGTGCCAGCAGCCTAGACAGGGAGGGCTCACCCCTCCACTTT
CASSLDREGSPLHF
>.|TRBV12-3/TRBV12-4|.|TRBJ2-1
TGTGCCAGCAGTTTTGGAGCGTATAGCCATGAGCAGTTCTTC
CASSFGAYSHEQFF
>TRBD2|TRBV12-3/TRBV12-4|few|TRBJ2-7
TGTGCCAGCAGTTTACGCCCAGCGGGGTACGAGCAGTACTTC
CASSLRPAGYEQYF
>TRBD1|TRBV18|few|TRBJ2-7
TGTGCCAGCTCACCGGTGATAGGGACAGGGATCAACGAGCAGTACTTC
CASSPVIGTGINEQYF
>TRBD2|TRBV29-1|.|TRBJ2-3
TGCAGCGTCCCCAGGACTAGCGGGAGTTATGAAGATACGCAGTATTTT
CSVPRTSGSYEDTQYF
>TRBD1|TRBV29-1|.|TRBJ1-1
TGCAGCGGTGGACAGGGGAACACTGAAGCTTTCTTT
CSGGQGNTEAFF
>.|TRBV2|many|TRBJ2-3
TGTGCCAGCAGTGAAGCGGGCACAGATACGCAGTATTTT
CASSEAGTDTQYF
>.|TRBV6-2/TRBV6-3|few|TRBJ2-1
TGTGCCAGCAGTTACTACAGTTCTAGCTCCTACAATGAGCAGTTCTTC
CASSYYSSSSYNEQFF